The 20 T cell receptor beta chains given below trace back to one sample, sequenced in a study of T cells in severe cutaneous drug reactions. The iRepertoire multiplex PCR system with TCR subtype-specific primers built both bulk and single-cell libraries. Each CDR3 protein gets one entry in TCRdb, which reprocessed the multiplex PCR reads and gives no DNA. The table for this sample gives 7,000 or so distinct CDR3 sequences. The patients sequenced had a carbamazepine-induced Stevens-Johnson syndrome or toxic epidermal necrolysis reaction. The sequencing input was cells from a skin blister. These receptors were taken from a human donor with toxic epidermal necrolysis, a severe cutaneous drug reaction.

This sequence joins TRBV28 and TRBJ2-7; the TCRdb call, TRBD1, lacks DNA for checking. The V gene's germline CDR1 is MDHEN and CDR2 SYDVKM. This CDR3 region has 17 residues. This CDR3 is CASSFLLGRGPSYEQYF.

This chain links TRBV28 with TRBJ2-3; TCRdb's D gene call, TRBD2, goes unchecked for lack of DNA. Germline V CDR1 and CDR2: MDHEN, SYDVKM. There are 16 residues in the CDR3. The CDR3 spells CASSPRLAGPTDTQYF.

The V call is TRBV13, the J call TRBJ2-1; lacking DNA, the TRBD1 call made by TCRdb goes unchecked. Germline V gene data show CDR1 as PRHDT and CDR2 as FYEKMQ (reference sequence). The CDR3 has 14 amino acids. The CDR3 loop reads CASSSRGRWNEQFF.

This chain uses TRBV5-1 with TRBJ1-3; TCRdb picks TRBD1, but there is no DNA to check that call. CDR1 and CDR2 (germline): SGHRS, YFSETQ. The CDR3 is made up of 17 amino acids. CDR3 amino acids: CASSLLGQSISGNTIYF.

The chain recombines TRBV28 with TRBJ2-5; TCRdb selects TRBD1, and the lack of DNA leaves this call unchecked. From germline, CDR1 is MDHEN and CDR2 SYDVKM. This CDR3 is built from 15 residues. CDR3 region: CASSLGDRGIGTQYF.

The chain's CDR3 is CASSPLGDSGSSYEQYF. This sequence joins TRBV13 and TRBJ2-7; absent DNA, TCRdb's TRBD2 call cannot be checked. The CDR3 spans 17 residues. Germline-derived CDR1 and CDR2 are PRHDT and FYEKMQ (reference sequence).

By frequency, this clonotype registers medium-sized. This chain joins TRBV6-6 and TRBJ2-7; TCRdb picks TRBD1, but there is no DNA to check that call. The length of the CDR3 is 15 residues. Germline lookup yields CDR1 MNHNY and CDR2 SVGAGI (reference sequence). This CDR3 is CASSYGWDGTYEQYF.

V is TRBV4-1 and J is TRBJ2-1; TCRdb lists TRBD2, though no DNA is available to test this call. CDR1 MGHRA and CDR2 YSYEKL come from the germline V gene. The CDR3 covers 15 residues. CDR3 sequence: CASSHRAGFYNEQFF.

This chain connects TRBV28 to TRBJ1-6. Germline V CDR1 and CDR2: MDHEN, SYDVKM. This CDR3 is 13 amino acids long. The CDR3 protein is CASSLYGNSPLHF. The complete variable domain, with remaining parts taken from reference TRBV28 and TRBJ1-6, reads DVKVTQSSRYLVKRTGEKVFLECVQDMDHENMFWYRQDPGLGLRLIYFSYDVKMKEKGDIPEGYSVSREKKERFSLILESASTNQTSMYLCASSLYGNSPLHFGNGTRLTVT.

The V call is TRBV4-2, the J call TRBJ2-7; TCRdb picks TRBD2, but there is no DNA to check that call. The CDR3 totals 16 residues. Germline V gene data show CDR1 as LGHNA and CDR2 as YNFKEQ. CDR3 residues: CASSQVAGGSAYEQYF.

The CDR3 is CASSPPSYEQYF. The V gene is TRBV9, the J gene TRBJ2-7; TCRdb returns TRBD1, unconfirmable since there is no DNA. CDR1 is SGDLS, CDR2 YYNGEE, per germline. The CDR3 runs to 12 residues.

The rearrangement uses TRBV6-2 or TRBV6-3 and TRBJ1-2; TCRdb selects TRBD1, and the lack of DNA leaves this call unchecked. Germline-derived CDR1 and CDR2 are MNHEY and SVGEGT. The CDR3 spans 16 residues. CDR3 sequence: CASSYLPGHTTFGYTF.

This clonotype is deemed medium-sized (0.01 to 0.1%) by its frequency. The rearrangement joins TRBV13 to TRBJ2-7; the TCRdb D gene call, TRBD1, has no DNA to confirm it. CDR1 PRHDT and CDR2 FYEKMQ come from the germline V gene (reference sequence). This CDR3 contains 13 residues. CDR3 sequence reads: CASTVGAGYEQYF.

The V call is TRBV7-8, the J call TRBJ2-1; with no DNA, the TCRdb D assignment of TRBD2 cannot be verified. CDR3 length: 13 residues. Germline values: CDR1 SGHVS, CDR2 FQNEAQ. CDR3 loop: CASPSEGDNEQFF.

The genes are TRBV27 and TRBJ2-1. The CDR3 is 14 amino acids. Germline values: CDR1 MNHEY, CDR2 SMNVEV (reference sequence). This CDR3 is CASSSAVAYNEQFF.

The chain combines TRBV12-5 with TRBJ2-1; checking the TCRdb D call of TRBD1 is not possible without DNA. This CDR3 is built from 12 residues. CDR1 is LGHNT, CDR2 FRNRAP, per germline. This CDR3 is CASGSPPRDLFF.

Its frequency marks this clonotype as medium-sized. The CDR3 protein is CASSPGQGGSGNTIYF. The rearrangement links TRBV4-1 to TRBJ1-3; the D call of TRBD1 rests on TCRdb alone, since no DNA is present to check it. The V gene's germline CDR1 is MGHRA and CDR2 YSYEKL. This CDR3 spans 16 amino acids.

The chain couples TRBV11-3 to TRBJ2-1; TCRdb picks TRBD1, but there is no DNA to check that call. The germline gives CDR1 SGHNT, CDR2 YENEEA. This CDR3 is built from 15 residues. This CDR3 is CASSLGGTAYNEQFF. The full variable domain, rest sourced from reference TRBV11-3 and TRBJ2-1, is EAGVVQSPRYKIIEKKQPVAFWCNPISGHNTLYWYLQNLGQGPELLIRYENEEAVDDSQLPKDRFSAERLKGVDSTLKIQPAELGDSAVYLCASSLGGTAYNEQFFGPGTRLTVL.

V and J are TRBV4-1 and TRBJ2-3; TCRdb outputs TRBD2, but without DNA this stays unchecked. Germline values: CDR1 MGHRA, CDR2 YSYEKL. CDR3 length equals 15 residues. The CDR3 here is CASTILAGNTDTQYF.

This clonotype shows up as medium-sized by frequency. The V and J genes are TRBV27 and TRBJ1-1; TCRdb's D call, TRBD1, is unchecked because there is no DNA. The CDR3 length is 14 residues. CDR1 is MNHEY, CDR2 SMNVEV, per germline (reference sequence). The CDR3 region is CASSSKTGGPEAFF.